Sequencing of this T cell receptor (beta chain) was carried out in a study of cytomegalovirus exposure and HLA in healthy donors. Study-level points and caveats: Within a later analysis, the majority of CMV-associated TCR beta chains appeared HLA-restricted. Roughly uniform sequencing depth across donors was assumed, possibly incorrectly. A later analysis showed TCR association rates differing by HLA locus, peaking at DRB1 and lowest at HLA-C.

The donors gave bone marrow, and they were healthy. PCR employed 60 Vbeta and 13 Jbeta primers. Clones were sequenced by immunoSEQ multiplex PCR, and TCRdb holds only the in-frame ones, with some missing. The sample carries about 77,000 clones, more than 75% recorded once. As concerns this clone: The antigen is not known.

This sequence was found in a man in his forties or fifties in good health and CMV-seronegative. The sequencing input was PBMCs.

CDR3 in amino acids: CASSRSRDKNTEAFF. The CDR3 region has the DNA TGTGCCAGCAGTCGTTCCCGGGACAAAAACACTGAAGCTTTCTTT. V gene TRBV6-5 combines with J gene TRBJ1-1; a possible D gene is TRBD1 (6 bases). The germline CDR1 and CDR2 sequences are MNHEY and SVGAGI. The length of the CDR3 is 15 residues. The germline V and J ends were trimmed by 5 bases and 2 bases, with 15 bases remaining between them.